The 30 T cell receptor beta chains reported below all come from one sample, sequenced in a study of PD-1 blockade in classical Hodgkin lymphoma. Using immunoSEQ multiplex PCR, the repertoire was profiled, and TCRdb retains in-frame clones only, with some absent. The sample records about 39,000 clones, roughly 90% being singletons. Brentuximab vedotin exposure varied, and every patient relapsed after autologous stem cell transplantation. The specimen comprised peripheral blood mononuclear cells (PBMCs), sampled at baseline. The receptor source for this set is a human donor with classical Hodgkin lymphoma.

As DNA, the CDR3 is TGTGCCAGCAGCGTAGATATTACTAGCGTTGGCTACACCTTC. As protein: CASSVDITSVGYTF. V gene TRBV9 combines with J gene TRBJ1-2; D is uncertain. This CDR3 is built from 14 residues. V was cut by 0 bases and J by 7 bases, with 13 bases left in between. The V gene's germline CDR1 is SGDLS and CDR2 YYNGEE.

The chain combines TRBV9 with TRBJ1-5; possible D gene TRBD1, 6 bases. The CDR3 has 16 amino acids. V dropped 0 bases and J dropped 7 bases, with 17 bases sitting between them. Per germline, CDR1 SGDLS and CDR2 YYNGEE. The CDR3 DNA sequence: TGTGCCAGCAGCGTAGGGCCCGGGGACAAGGGACAGCCCCAGCATTTT. It yields the protein CASSVGPGDKGQPQHF.

This chain links TRBV6-1 with TRBJ2-1; possible D gene TRBD2, 6 bases. The germline V gene encodes CDR1 MNHNS and CDR2 SASEGT. The V gene lost 4 bases and the J gene lost 0 bases, with 7 bases spanning the gap. This CDR3 contains 14 residues. The CDR3 DNA reads TGTGCCAGCAGTGTCGGGGGCTCCTACAATGAGCAGTTCTTC. This translates into CASSVGGSYNEQFF.

The chain carries TRBV19 and TRBJ2-5; 8 bases map to TRBD1. Unmatched junction bases numbered 8, after V lost 7 bases and J lost 7 bases. The CDR3 has 13 residues. CDR1 LNHDA and CDR2 SQIVND come from the germline V gene (reference sequence). CDR3 amino acids: CASTQGAASTQYF. The CDR3 bases are TGTGCCAGTACCCAGGGGGCGGCTTCGACCCAGTACTTC.

The V and J genes are TRBV2 and TRBJ2-2; D uncertain. Germline CDR1 is SNHLY and CDR2 is FYNNEI. V lost 3 bases and J 2 bases, leaving 10 bases between the germline ends. The CDR3 contains 15 residues. CDR3 in amino acids: CASSELKTNTGELFF. In nucleotides, the CDR3 is TGTGCCAGCAGTGAGTTGAAAACCAACACCGGGGAGCTGTTTTTT.

The chain is built from TRBV6-1 and TRBJ2-1, with TRBD2 matching over 10 bases. V trimming: 3 bases; J trimming: 4 bases; junction bases outside the gene matches: 3. This CDR3 is built from 15 residues. Germline V lookup: CDR1 MNHNS, CDR2 SASEGT. CDR3 sequence (DNA): TGTGCCAGCAGTGAGGCTAGCGGGAGTTACAATGAGCAGTTCTTC. It specifies CASSEASGSYNEQFF.

The rearrangement links TRBV5-1 to TRBJ2-5; tentative D call: TRBD1 (6 bases). Germline V CDR1 and CDR2: SGHRS, YFSETQ. With 0 bases removed from V and 4 bases from J, the gap between germline ends came to 13 bases. This CDR3 region has 15 residues. CDR3 loop: CASSLAGALLETQYF. CDR3 nucleotides: TGCGCCAGCAGCTTGGCAGGGGCACTTTTAGAGACCCAGTACTTC.

The chain recombines TRBV28 with TRBJ1-4; D unclear. V lost 5 bases to trimming and J lost 7 bases, with 17 bases between them. CDR1 MDHEN and CDR2 SYDVKM come from the germline V gene. The CDR3 sequence is 15 residues long. In DNA form, the CDR3 reads TGTGCCAGCAGTCCAGCCGGGGTACAAGGTGAAAAACTGTTTTTT. It specifies CASSPAGVQGEKLFF.

The chain is built from TRBV2 and TRBJ2-1; 8 bases align to TRBD1. CDR1 SNHLY and CDR2 FYNNEI come from the germline V gene. After removal of 6 bases from V and 5 bases from J, the junction contained 6 bases not matched to a gene. The CDR3 extends over 14 amino acids. The CDR3 coding sequence is TGTGCCAGCAGCGGACAGGGATGGGACAATGAGCAGTTCTTC. This encodes CASSGQGWDNEQFF.

This clone is categorized as medium-sized. This chain's CDR3 is CASSRRRGGLNEQFF. The CDR3 DNA follows: TGTGCCAGCAGCCGACGACGGGGGGGGTTGAATGAGCAGTTCTTC. This chain links TRBV27 with TRBJ2-1; 8 bases fit TRBD2. Germline CDR1 and CDR2: MNHEY and SMNVEV (reference sequence). The CDR3 contains 15 residues. Trimming removed 6 bases from V and 7 bases from J; junction bases left unmatched: 11.

The J gene is TRBJ1-2, the V gene TRBV5-4; D not certain. V lost 5 bases to trimming and J lost 1 base, with 15 bases between them. The CDR3 has 15 residues. Germline V gives CDR1 SGHNT, CDR2 YYREEE (reference sequence). The CDR3 is CASRSGQSFNYGYTF. The CDR3 DNA is TGTGCCAGCAGATCCGGGCAATCCTTTAACTATGGCTACACCTTC.

This clone was found a few times. V usage is TRBV6-5 and J usage is TRBJ2-4; D might be TRBD1 or TRBD2, each matching 6 bases. Germline-derived CDR1 and CDR2 are MNHEY and SVGAGI. The CDR3 sequence is 15 residues long. Trimming shortened V by 8 bases and J by 0 bases, and 14 bases separated the two germline ends. CDR3 sequence: CASSRGDLAKNIQYF. CDR3 DNA sequence: TGTGCCAGCTCGAGGGGGGATCTAGCCAAAAACATTCAGTACTTC.

The V call is TRBV5-4, the J call TRBJ2-2; the match to TRBD1 covers 8 bases. The germline V gene has CDR1 SGHNT and CDR2 YYREEE (reference sequence). J gave up 4 bases and V 5 bases, and 10 bases lay outside the gene matches. CDR3 length: 16 residues. This chain's CDR3 is CASRRSDRVGTGELFF. CDR3 bases: TGTGCCAGCAGGCGATCGGACAGGGTAGGCACCGGGGAGCTGTTTTTT.

This chain uses TRBV2 with TRBJ2-2; TRBD2 agrees at 11 bases. Germline values: CDR1 SNHLY, CDR2 FYNNEI. This CDR3 is 19 amino acids long. V shed 2 bases, J shed 2 bases, and the junction held 10 bases outside the gene matches. CDR3 DNA sequence: TGTGCCAGCAGTGAACCCGTCGGGGGACTAGCGGTCAACACCGGGGAGCTGTTTTTT. This gives the protein CASSEPVGGLAVNTGELFF.

CDR3 DNA sequence: TGCGCCAGCAGCGTCAGAGCGGAGGATACGCAGTATTTT. Translation gives CASSVRAEDTQYF. The chain employs TRBV4-1 and TRBJ2-3; possible D gene TRBD2, 5 bases. The CDR3 spans 13 residues. The V gene lost 5 bases and the J gene lost 6 bases, with 12 bases spanning the gap. The germline V gene encodes CDR1 MGHRA and CDR2 YSYEKL.

This chain connects TRBV4-1 to TRBJ2-4; 8 nucleotides match TRBD1. This CDR3 region has 17 residues. Germline V gene data show CDR1 as MGHRA and CDR2 as YSYEKL. J gave up 1 base and V 1 base, and 6 bases lay outside the gene matches. The CDR3 here is CASSQGTGKGAKNIQYF. CDR3 in DNA: TGCGCCAGCAGCCAAGGGACAGGGAAGGGGGCCAAAAACATTCAGTACTTC.

The chain combines TRBV7-9 with TRBJ2-1; TRBD1 agrees at 9 bases. Germline V CDR1 and CDR2: SEHNR, FQNEAQ (reference sequence). Trimming cost V 5 bases and J 6 bases; bases outside gene matches: 8. This CDR3 region has 15 residues. The DNA for the CDR3 is TGTGCCAGCAGCCCGAGGGACAGGGTAAGCAATGAGCAGTTCTTC. Encoded protein: CASSPRDRVSNEQFF.

V gene TRBV29-1 combines with J gene TRBJ2-1, with 14 bases aligning to TRBD2. CDR1 is SQVTM, CDR2 ANQGSEA, per germline. The CDR3 covers 18 residues. The junction had 7 bases not matched to a gene; V was cut back by 3 bases and J by 0 bases. As DNA, the CDR3 is TGCAGCGTTGAGGGACTAGCGGGAGCGGGAAGCTCCTACAATGAGCAGTTCTTC. It codes for CSVEGLAGAGSSYNEQFF.

The chain links TRBV5-1 to TRBJ2-4; 7 nucleotides agree with TRBD2. This CDR3 is 16 amino acids long. V dropped 3 bases and J dropped 9; count of bases not matched to a gene: 15. Germline loops: CDR1 SGHRS, CDR2 YFSETQ. The DNA for the CDR3 is TGCGCCAGCAGCTCTAAACTATCTAGCGGAATTGGCATTCAGTACTTC. Its translation is CASSSKLSSGIGIQYF.

The CDR3 loop is CASSSGRETQYF. CDR3 in DNA: TGTGCCAGCAGTAGCGGGAGAGAGACCCAGTACTTC. The gene calls are TRBV2 and TRBJ2-5, with 8 bases fitting TRBD2. This CDR3 is built from 12 residues. Germline CDR1 is SNHLY and CDR2 is FYNNEI. The V segment lost 5 bases and the J segment 4 bases; nucleotides outside the gene matches: 0.

This clone has only a few counts. The chain is built from TRBV7-8 and TRBJ1-6; D gene ambiguous. The CDR3 covers 13 residues. Germline V gene sequence: CDR1 SGHVS, CDR2 FQNEAQ. V lost 7 bases to trimming and J lost 6 bases, with 10 bases between them. The chain's CDR3 is CASTREVNSPLHF. In DNA, the CDR3 is TGTGCCAGCACCCGGGAGGTTAATTCACCCCTCCACTTT. Complete variable domain (other parts from reference TRBV7-8 and TRBJ1-6): GAGVSQSPRYKVAKRGQDVALRCDPISGHVSLFWYQQALGQGPEFLTYFQNEAQLDKSGLPSDRFFAERPEGSVSTLKIQRTQQEDSAVYLCASTREVNSPLHFGNGTRLTVT.

The chain carries TRBV10-3 and TRBJ2-1; 10 bases agree with TRBD2. The CDR3 runs to 16 residues. Germline V gene sequence: CDR1 ENHRY, CDR2 SYGVKD. The J segment lost 5 bases and the V segment lost 0 bases, leaving 4 bases of the junction unmatched. Here the CDR3 reads CAISESASGRHNEQFF. DNA of the CDR3: TGTGCCATCAGTGAGTCGGCTAGCGGGAGACACAATGAGCAGTTCTTC.

This chain connects TRBV5-6 to TRBJ2-3, with 8 nucleotides matching TRBD1. Trimming at V came to 4 bases and at J to 4 bases, leaving 8 bases not matched to a gene. Germline loops: CDR1 SGHDT, CDR2 YYEEEE. The CDR3 is made up of 15 amino acids. CDR3 amino acids: CASSPGQGWADTQYF. CDR3 coding DNA: TGTGCCAGCAGCCCCGGACAGGGTTGGGCAGATACGCAGTATTTT.

This clone was observed a handful of times. This chain joins TRBV28 and TRBJ1-2; D possibly corresponds to TRBD1 (5 bases). CDR1 is MDHEN and CDR2 is SYDVKM in the germline V gene. The CDR3 spans 14 residues. Trimming pared 6 bases from V and 7 bases from J, leaving 18 bases between. CDR3 in DNA: TGTGCCAGCAGCCACCGGGTGAGGGACGGTGGCTACACCTTC. Residues: CASSHRVRDGGYTF.

J is TRBJ2-3 and V is TRBV7-7; D not resolved. V lost 4 bases, J lost 0 bases, and 11 bases lay in between. The CDR3 is 15 residues long. Germline-derived CDR1 and CDR2 are SSHAT and FNYEAQ (reference sequence). The CDR3 region is CASSSTPTSTDTQYF. CDR3 in DNA: TGTGCCAGCAGCTCGACCCCCACTAGCACAGATACGCAGTATTTT.

The V gene is TRBV7-9, the J gene TRBJ1-5; 7 bases match TRBD1. This CDR3 has 17 residues. The V gene end was trimmed by 8 bases and the J gene end by 2 bases; junction bases not matched to a gene: 15. Germline V lookup: CDR1 SEHNR, CDR2 FQNEAQ (reference sequence). The CDR3 bases are TGTGCCAGCTCGGGGGTCGACAGGGCTTGGGGCAATCAGCCCCAGCATTTT. Translated: CASSGVDRAWGNQPQHF.

The chain couples TRBV4-2 to TRBJ2-1; 9 nucleotides line up with TRBD2. The CDR3 is made up of 14 amino acids. CDR1 is LGHNA and CDR2 is YNFKEQ in the germline V gene. The J segment lost 7 bases and the V segment lost 4 bases, leaving 5 bases of the junction unmatched. CDR3 coding DNA: TGTGCCAGCAGCCTCTCGACTAGCGGTAATGAGCAGTTCTTC. Translation gives CASSLSTSGNEQFF.

For the CDR3, the DNA is TGTGCCAGCAGAAGACAGGGGTCCTCCTATGGCTACACCTTC. It codes for CASRRQGSSYGYTF. The V and J genes are TRBV7-2 and TRBJ1-2; 8 nucleotides match TRBD1. The CDR3 is made up of 14 amino acids. The germline V gene encodes CDR1 SGHTA and CDR2 FQGNSA. V was clipped by 6 bases and J by 4 bases; unmatched bases: 7. Using reference TRBV7-2 and TRBJ1-2 for the parts outside the CDR3, the full variable domain is GAGVSQSPSNKVTEKGKDVELRCDPISGHTALYWYRQSLGQGLEFLIYFQGNSAPDKSGLPSDRFSAERTGGSVSTLTIQRTQQEDSAVYLCASRRQGSSYGYTFGSGTRLTVV.

V and J are TRBV7-6 and TRBJ2-7, with D unresolved. V shed 3 bases and J shed 0 bases, with 6 bases lying between them. Germline assignment: CDR1 SGHVS and CDR2 FNYEAQ. CDR3 length: 13 residues. This chain's CDR3 is CASSLRTSYEQYF. CDR3 sequence (DNA): TGTGCCAGCAGCTTGCGTACCTCCTACGAGCAGTACTTC.

The rearrangement joins TRBV5-4 to TRBJ2-7, with 12 bases fitting TRBD2. With 4 bases clipped from V and 2 bases from J, the junction kept 7 bases outside the gene matches. Per the germline V gene, CDR1 is SGHNT and CDR2 is YYREEE (reference sequence). The CDR3 consists of 16 residues. The CDR3 here is CASSGGASGRAYEQYF. The CDR3 nucleotides read TGTGCCAGCAGCGGGGGGGCTAGCGGGAGGGCCTACGAGCAGTACTTC.